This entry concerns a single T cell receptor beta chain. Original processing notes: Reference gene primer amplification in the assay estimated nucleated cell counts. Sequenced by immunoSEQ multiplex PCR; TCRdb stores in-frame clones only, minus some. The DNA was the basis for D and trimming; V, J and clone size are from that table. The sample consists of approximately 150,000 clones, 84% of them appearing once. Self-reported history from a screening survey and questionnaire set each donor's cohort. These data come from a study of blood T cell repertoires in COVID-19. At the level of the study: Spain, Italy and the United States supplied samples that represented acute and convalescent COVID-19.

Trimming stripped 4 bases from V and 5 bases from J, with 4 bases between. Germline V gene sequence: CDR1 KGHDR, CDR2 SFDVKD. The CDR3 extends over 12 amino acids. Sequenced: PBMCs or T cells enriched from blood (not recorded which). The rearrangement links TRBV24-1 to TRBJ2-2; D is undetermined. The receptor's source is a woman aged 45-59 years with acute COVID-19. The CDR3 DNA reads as TGTGCCACCAGTGAGTCGACCGGGGAGCTGTTTTTT. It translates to CATSESTGELFF.